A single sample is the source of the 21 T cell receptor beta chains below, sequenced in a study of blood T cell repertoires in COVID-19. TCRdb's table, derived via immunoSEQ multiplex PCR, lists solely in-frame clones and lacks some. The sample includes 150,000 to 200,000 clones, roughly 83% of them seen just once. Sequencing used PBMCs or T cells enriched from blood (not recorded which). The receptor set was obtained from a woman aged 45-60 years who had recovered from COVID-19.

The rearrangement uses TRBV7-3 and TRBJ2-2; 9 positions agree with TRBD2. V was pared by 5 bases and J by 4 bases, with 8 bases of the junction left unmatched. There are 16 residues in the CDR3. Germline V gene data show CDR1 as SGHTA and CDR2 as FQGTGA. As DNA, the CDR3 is TGTGCCAGCAGCCCCCTCCCAGCGGGGGGCACCGGGGAGCTGTTTTTT. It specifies CASSPLPAGGTGELFF.

This chain's CDR3 is CASSPGTGAGELFF. The DNA for the CDR3 is TGTGCCAGCAGCCCCGGGACAGGGGCCGGGGAGCTGTTTTTT. This chain links TRBV27 with TRBJ2-2; the match to TRBD1 covers 10 bases. J gave up 6 bases and V 6 bases, and 4 bases lay outside the gene matches. The V gene's germline CDR1 is MNHEY and CDR2 SMNVEV (reference sequence). The CDR3 runs 14 residues.

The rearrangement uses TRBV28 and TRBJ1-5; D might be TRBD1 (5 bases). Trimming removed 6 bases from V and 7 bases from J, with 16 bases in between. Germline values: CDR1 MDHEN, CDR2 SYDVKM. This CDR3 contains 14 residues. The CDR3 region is CASSHRMGGQPQHF. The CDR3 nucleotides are TGTGCCAGCAGCCACCGGATGGGGGGGCAGCCCCAGCATTTT.

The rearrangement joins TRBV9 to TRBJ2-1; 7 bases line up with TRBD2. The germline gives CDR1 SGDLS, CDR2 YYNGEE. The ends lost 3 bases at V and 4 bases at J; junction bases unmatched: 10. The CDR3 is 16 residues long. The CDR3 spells CASSELGTGGYNEQFF. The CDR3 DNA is TGTGCCAGCAGCGAACTGGGTACGGGGGGTTACAATGAGCAGTTCTTC.

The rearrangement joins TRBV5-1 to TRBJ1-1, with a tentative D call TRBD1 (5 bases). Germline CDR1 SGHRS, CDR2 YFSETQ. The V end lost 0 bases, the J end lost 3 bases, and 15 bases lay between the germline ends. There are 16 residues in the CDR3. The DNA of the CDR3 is TGCGCCAGCAGCTTGGCCGGGCTCCCGGGGGACACTGAAGCTTTCTTT. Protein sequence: CASSLAGLPGDTEAFF.

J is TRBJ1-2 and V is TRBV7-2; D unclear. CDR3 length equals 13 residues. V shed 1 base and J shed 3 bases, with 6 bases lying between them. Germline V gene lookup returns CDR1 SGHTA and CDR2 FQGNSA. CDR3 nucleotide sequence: TGTGCCAGCAGCTTAGTCTCTGACTATGGCTACACCTTC. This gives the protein CASSLVSDYGYTF.

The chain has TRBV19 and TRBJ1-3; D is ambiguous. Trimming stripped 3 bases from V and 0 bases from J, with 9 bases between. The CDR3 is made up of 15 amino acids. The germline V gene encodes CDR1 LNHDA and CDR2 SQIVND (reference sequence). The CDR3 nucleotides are TGTGCCAGTAGTATGGTGCTGAGCTCTGGAAACACCATATATTTT. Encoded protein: CASSMVLSSGNTIYF. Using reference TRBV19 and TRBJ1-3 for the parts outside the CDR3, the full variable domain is DGGITQSPKYLFRKEGQNVTLSCEQNLNHDAMYWYRQDPGQGLRLIYYSQIVNDFQKGDIAEGYSVSREKKESFPLTVTSAQKNPTAFYLCASSMVLSSGNTIYFGEGSWLTVV.

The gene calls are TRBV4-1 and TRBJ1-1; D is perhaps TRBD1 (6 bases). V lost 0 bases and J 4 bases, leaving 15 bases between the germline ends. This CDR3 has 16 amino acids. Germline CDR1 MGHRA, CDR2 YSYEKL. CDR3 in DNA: TGCGCCAGCAGCCAAGATGTTCTGGGGGCAGGCACTGAAGCTTTCTTT. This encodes CASSQDVLGAGTEAFF.

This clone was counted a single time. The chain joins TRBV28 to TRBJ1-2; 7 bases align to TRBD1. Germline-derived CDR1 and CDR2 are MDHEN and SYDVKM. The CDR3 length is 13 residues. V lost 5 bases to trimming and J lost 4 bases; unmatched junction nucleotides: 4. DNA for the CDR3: TGTGCCAGCAGTGTGACAGGGCTCTATGGCTACACCTTC. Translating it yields CASSVTGLYGYTF.

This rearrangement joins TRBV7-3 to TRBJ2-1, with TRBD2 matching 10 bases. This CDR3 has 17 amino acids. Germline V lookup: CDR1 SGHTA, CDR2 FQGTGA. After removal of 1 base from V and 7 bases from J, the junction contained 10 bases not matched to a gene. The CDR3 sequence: CASSLMGSGGPVNEQFF. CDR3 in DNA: TGTGCCAGCAGCTTAATGGGTAGCGGGGGGCCCGTGAATGAGCAGTTCTTC.

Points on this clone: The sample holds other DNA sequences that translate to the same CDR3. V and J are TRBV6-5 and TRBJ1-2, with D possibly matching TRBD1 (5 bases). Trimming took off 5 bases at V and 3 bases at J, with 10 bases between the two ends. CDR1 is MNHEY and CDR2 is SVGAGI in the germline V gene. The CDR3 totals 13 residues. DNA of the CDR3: TGTGCCAGCAGTCCTACGGGGGACTATGGCTACACCTTC. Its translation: CASSPTGDYGYTF.

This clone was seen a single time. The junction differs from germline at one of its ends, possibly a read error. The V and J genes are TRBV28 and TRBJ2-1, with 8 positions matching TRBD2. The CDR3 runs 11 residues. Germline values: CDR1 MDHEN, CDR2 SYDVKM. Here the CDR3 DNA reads TGTGCCAGCAGCCTCGGACTAGCTCCCCTCTTC. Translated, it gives CASSLGLAPLF.

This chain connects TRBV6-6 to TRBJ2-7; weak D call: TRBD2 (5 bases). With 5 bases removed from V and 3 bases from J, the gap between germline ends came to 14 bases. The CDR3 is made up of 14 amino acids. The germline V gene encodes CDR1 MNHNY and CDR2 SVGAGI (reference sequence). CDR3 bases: TGTGCCAGCAGTGTTCGCGGGCCGAACTACGAGCAGTACGTC. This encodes CASSVRGPNYEQYV.

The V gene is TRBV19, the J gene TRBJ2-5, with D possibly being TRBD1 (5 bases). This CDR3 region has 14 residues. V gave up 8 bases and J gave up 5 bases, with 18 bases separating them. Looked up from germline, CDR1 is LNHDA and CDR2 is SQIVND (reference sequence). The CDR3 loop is CASSIRAGQETQYF. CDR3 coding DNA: TGTGCCAGTTCCATCAGGGCCGGGCAGGAGACCCAGTACTTC. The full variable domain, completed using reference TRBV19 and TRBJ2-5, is DGGITQSPKYLFRKEGQNVTLSCEQNLNHDAMYWYRQDPGQGLRLIYYSQIVNDFQKGDIAEGYSVSREKKESFPLTVTSAQKNPTAFYLCASSIRAGQETQYFGPGTRLLVL.

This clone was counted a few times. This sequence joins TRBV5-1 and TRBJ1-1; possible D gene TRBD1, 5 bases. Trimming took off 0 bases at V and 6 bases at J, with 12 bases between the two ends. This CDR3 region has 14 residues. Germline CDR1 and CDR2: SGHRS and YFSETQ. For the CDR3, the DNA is TGCGCCAGCAGCTTGGCCTCTAAGGGGTCTGAAGCTTTCTTT. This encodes CASSLASKGSEAFF.

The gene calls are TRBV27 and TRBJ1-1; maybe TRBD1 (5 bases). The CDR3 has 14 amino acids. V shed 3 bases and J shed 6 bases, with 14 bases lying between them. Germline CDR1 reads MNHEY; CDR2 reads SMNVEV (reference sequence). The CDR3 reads CASSLRQPPSEAFF. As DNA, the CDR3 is TGTGCCAGCAGTTTGAGACAGCCACCGTCTGAAGCTTTCTTT.

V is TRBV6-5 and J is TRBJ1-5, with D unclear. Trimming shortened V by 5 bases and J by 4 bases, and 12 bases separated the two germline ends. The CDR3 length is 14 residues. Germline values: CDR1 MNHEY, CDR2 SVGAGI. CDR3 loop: CASSPGVLNQPQHF. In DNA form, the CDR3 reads TGTGCCAGCAGTCCGGGAGTCCTAAATCAGCCCCAGCATTTT.

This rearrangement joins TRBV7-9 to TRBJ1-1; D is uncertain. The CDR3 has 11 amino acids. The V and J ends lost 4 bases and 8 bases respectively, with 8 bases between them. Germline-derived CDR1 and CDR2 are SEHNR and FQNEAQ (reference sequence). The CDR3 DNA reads TGTGCCAGCAGCTCCGGACTGGAAGCTTTCTTT. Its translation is CASSSGLEAFF.

CDR3 in DNA: TGTGCCAGCAGCGGGCAAAATTCACCCCTCCACTTT. Translation gives CASSGQNSPLHF. The chain recombines TRBV7-6 with TRBJ1-6; D remains unclear. Germline CDR1 and CDR2: SGHVS and FNYEAQ. The CDR3 covers 12 residues. Trimming removed 5 bases at V and 7 bases at J, with 6 bases between.

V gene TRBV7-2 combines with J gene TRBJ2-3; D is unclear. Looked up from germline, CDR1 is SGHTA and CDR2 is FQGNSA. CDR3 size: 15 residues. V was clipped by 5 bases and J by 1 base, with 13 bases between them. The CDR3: CASSLTAVRTDTQYF. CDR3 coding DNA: TGTGCCAGCAGCCTCACCGCGGTACGCACAGATACGCAGTATTTT.

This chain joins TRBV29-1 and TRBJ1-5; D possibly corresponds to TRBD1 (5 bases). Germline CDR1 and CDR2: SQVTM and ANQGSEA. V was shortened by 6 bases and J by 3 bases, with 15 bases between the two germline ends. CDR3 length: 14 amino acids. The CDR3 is CSVADRELNQPQHF. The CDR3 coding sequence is TGCAGCGTAGCCGACAGAGAACTCAATCAGCCCCAGCATTTT. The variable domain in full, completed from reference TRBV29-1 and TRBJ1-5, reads SAVISQKPSRDICQRGTSLTIQCQVDSQVTMMFWYRQQPGQSLTLIATANQGSEATYESGFVIDKFPISRPNLTFSTLTVSNMSPEDSSIYLCSVADRELNQPQHFGDGTRLSIL.